This T cell receptor (beta chain) was documented in a study of blood T cell repertoires in COVID-19. Study as a whole: The study drew acute and convalescent COVID-19 samples from the United States, Italy and Spain.

Generated by immunoSEQ multiplex PCR, the TCRdb table keeps only in-frame clones and is missing some. This table has 340,000 or so clones, about 83% appearing once. With 6 bases clipped from V and 5 bases from J, the junction kept 4 bases outside the gene matches. CDR1 and CDR2 (germline): LNHDA, SQIVND (reference sequence). The CDR3 spans 13 residues. The chain links TRBV19 to TRBJ2-1; 7 nucleotides match TRBD2. Material for sequencing was peripheral blood. The receptor was derived from a man aged 25-45 years with active or convalescent COVID-19. This CDR3 is CASRGLGDNEQFF. Written as DNA, the CDR3 is TGTGCCAGTAGAGGACTAGGGGACAATGAGCAGTTCTTC.